The 6 T cell receptor beta chains below all came from one sample that was sequenced in a study of cytomegalovirus exposure and HLA in healthy donors. A multiplex PCR was run with 60 Vbeta primers and 13 Jbeta primers. This table comes from immunoSEQ multiplex PCR, and its TCRdb copy is limited to in-frame clones, with some not included. The sample contains some 150,000 clones, around 83% of which appear only once. Sequencing was done on a sample of PBMCs. The origin of the receptors is a man aged 35-49 years in good health and CMV-seropositive.

The gene calls are TRBV5-5 and TRBJ2-5, with 8 positions matching TRBD1. The CDR3 has 14 residues. With V trimmed by 0 bases and J by 5 bases, 3 bases remained unmatched. CDR1 SGHKS and CDR2 YYEKEE come from the germline V gene (reference sequence). CDR3 amino acids: CASSLGTGWETQYF. The CDR3 DNA sequence: TGTGCCAGCAGCTTGGGGACAGGGTGGGAGACCCAGTACTTC.

J is TRBJ1-5 and V is TRBV29-1; no clear D. Germline V CDR1 and CDR2: SQVTM, ANQGSEA. The CDR3 sequence is 16 residues long. V lost 4 bases, J lost 2 bases, and 18 bases lay in between. The CDR3 nucleotides read TGCAGCGTTGGCACGGGAGGTGGCTATGGCAATCAGCCCCAGCATTTT. Residues: CSVGTGGGYGNQPQHF. The full variable domain, in which reference TRBV29-1 and TRBJ1-5 provide the parts outside the CDR3, is SAVISQKPSRDICQRGTSLTIQCQVDSQVTMMFWYRQQPGQSLTLIATANQGSEATYESGFVIDKFPISRPNLTFSTLTVSNMSPEDSSIYLCSVGTGGGYGNQPQHFGDGTRLSIL.

This clone was seen only once. V is TRBV5-1 and J is TRBJ2-7, with a tentative D call TRBD2 (6 bases). Trimming pared 4 bases from V and 0 bases from J, leaving 14 bases between. The CDR3 is made up of 15 amino acids. CDR1 is SGHRS, CDR2 YFSETQ, per germline. CDR3 sequence: CASSMEGFRSYEQYF. Here the CDR3 DNA reads TGCGCCAGCAGCATGGAGGGGTTTCGCTCCTACGAGCAGTACTTC.

CDR3 DNA sequence: TGTGCCAGCAGTGTTCCACAGGGTGGCTATGGCTACACCTTC. Protein sequence: CASSVPQGGYGYTF. V gene TRBV6-1 combines with J gene TRBJ1-2, with D possibly being TRBD1 (6 bases). Trimming cost V 4 bases and J 4 bases, with 13 bases left between them. Germline CDR1 is MNHNS and CDR2 is SASEGT. CDR3 size: 14 residues.

The V call is TRBV11-2, the J call TRBJ2-7; TRBD2 matches at 12 bases. V gave up 5 bases and J gave up 5 bases; unmatched junction bases: 7. CDR3 size: 15 residues. CDR1 and CDR2 from the germline V gene are SGHAT and FQNNGV. The CDR3 sequence: CASSHQGLAGHEQYF. The DNA of the CDR3 is TGTGCCAGCAGCCATCAGGGACTAGCGGGCCACGAGCAGTACTTC.

CDR3 nucleotides: TGTGCCAGCAGCCCCAGGACAGGGGTGAACACTGAAGCTTTCTTT. It translates to CASSPRTGVNTEAFF. The rearrangement joins TRBV11-1 to TRBJ1-1, with 9 positions matching TRBD1. V lost 5 bases and J lost 0; bases outside the gene matches: 4. CDR3 length: 15 amino acids. Germline assignment: CDR1 SGHAT and CDR2 FQDESV (reference sequence).